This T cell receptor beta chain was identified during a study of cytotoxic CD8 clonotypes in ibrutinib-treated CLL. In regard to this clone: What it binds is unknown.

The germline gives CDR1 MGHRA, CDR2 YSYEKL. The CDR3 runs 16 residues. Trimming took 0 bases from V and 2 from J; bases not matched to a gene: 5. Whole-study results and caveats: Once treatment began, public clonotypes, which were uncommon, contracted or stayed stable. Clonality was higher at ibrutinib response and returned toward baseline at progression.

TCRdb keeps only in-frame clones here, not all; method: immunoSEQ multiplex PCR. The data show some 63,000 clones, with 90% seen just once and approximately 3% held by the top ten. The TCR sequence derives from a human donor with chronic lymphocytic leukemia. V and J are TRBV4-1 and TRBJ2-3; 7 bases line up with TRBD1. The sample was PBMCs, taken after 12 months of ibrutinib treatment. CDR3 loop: CASSQENRGPTDTQYF. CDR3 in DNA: TGCGCCAGCAGCCAAGAGAACAGGGGCCCCACAGATACGCAGTATTTT.